This passage covers 27 T cell receptor beta chains from one sample sequenced in a study of glioma-infiltrating T cells after dendritic cell vaccination. Repertoires were generated with immunoSEQ multiplex PCR, while TCRdb's copy carries only in-frame clones and drops some. This sample has roughly 100,000 clones, with roughly 79% found just once. This specimen was blood, taken before dendritic cell vaccination. All receptors derive from a human donor with glioblastoma.

This clone was counted once. This chain uses TRBV23-1 with TRBJ2-7, with 7 bases matching TRBD1. TRBV23-1 is an ORF for which the function is uncertain. This CDR3 is built from 16 residues. V was pared by 2 bases and J by 4 bases, with 11 bases of the junction left unmatched. CDR3 sequence reads: CASSQPYGGTAYEQYF. CDR3 sequence (DNA): TGCGCCAGCAGTCAACCTTACGGTGGGACAGCATACGAGCAGTACTTC.

The chain joins TRBV5-1 to TRBJ2-5; 9 bases agree with TRBD2. The CDR3 runs to 18 residues. Germline-derived CDR1 and CDR2 are SGHRS and YFSETQ. V lost 4 bases, J lost 0 bases, and 13 bases stayed unmatched. The CDR3 nucleotides read TGCGCCAGCAGCCCAAACAGGTGGACTAGCGAGGACCAAGAGACCCAGTACTTC. Protein sequence: CASSPNRWTSEDQETQYF.

Here the CDR3 reads CASSVTFGETQYF. The CDR3 DNA reads as TGTGCCAGCTCAGTGACCTTCGGGGAGACCCAGTACTTC. This chain links TRBV18 with TRBJ2-5; D is unclear. The CDR3 spans 13 residues. With 5 bases removed from V and 5 bases from J, the gap between germline ends came to 12 bases. Germline CDR1 reads KGHSH; CDR2 reads LQKENI.

This clone was seen a handful of times. The chain is built from TRBV6-1 and TRBJ1-5; 7 bases match TRBD1. This CDR3 comprises 14 residues. Germline lookup yields CDR1 MNHNS and CDR2 SASEGT. The junction had 3 bases not matched to a gene; V was cut back by 6 bases and J by 1 base. The CDR3 DNA reads as TGTGCCAGCAGGACAGGGCTGAGCAATCAGCCCCAGCATTTT. Protein: CASRTGLSNQPQHF.

A remark on this clone: Its ends do not fully match the called genes, so a read error is possible. The rearrangement uses TRBV13 and TRBJ2-7, with D possibly being TRBD1 (5 bases). Germline loops: CDR1 PRHDT, CDR2 FYEKMQ (reference sequence). CDR3 size: 14 residues. For the CDR3, the DNA is TGCGCCAGCAGCCCAGGAGACAGCTCCTACGAGCAGTACTTC. Encoded protein: CASSPGDSSYEQYF.

J is TRBJ2-7 and V is TRBV9; the D gene is possibly TRBD2 (6 bases). CDR1 is SGDLS and CDR2 is YYNGEE in the germline V gene. The CDR3 has 17 residues. Trimming removed 0 bases from V and 0 bases from J, with 16 bases in between. CDR3 sequence (DNA): TGTGCCAGCAGCGTAGCTACGGGCGGGGCCAGCTCCTACGAGCAGTACTTC. This gives the protein CASSVATGGASSYEQYF. Variable domain in full (rest from reference TRBV9 and TRBJ2-7): DSGVTQTPKHLITATGQRVTLRCSPRSGDLSVYWYQQSLDQGLQFLIQYYNGEERAKGNILERFSAQQFPDLHSELNLSSLELGDSALYFCASSVATGGASSYEQYFGPGTRLTVT.

The chain joins TRBV19 to TRBJ1-6, with D unresolved. V lost 6 bases and J lost 6, with 9 bases in between. CDR3 size: 13 residues. Germline loops: CDR1 LNHDA, CDR2 SQIVND (reference sequence). DNA of the CDR3: TGTGCCAGTAGGGGAAGCGGTAATTCACCCCTCCACTTT. Translating gives CASRGSGNSPLHF.

The CDR3 protein is CASSIGQGNYGYTF. Written as DNA, the CDR3 is TGTGCCAGTAGTATCGGTCAGGGGAACTATGGCTACACCTTC. The chain employs TRBV19 and TRBJ1-2; TRBD1 is a possible D gene (6 bases). V lost 3 bases and J lost 2, with 10 bases in between. The CDR3 length is 14 residues. From germline, CDR1 is LNHDA and CDR2 SQIVND (reference sequence).

The chain uses TRBV30 and TRBJ2-3; 10 positions match TRBD2. This CDR3 region has 15 residues. Germline V gene sequence: CDR1 GTSNPN, CDR2 SVGIG (reference sequence). Trimming at V came to 4 bases and at J to 6 bases, leaving 10 bases not matched to a gene. CDR3 sequence reads: CAWTPSGTSADTQYF. CDR3 bases: TGTGCCTGGACCCCGTCCGGGACTAGCGCCGATACGCAGTATTTT.

This rearrangement joins TRBV5-1 to TRBJ2-2; 8 bases map to TRBD1. V dropped 4 bases and J dropped 4; count of bases not matched to a gene: 6. Germline-derived CDR1 and CDR2 are SGHRS and YFSETQ. The CDR3 sequence is 15 residues long. The CDR3 loop is CASSPETGGTGELFF. The CDR3 coding sequence is TGCGCCAGCAGCCCTGAAACAGGGGGCACCGGGGAGCTGTTTTTT.

The chain links TRBV23-1 to TRBJ1-3, with no clear D. TRBV23-1 is an open reading frame, and its role is uncertain. There are 19 residues in the CDR3. Trimming removed 2 bases from V and 0 bases from J, with 20 bases in between. CDR3 bases: TGCGCCAGCAGTCAAAGGGCCGGAGGCAATACCTCCTCTGGAAACACCATATATTTT. Protein product: CASSQRAGGNTSSGNTIYF.

The chain uses TRBV5-3 and TRBJ1-1; 10 bases fit TRBD1. TRBV5-3 is an ORF for which the function is uncertain. The CDR3 sequence is 16 residues long. J was trimmed by 4 bases and V by 0 bases; bases with no gene match: 6. CDR3 protein: CARSLAARTGGTEAFF. In DNA, the CDR3 is TGTGCCAGAAGCTTGGCAGCCCGGACAGGGGGCACTGAAGCTTTCTTT.

This clone was detected once. An end of the junction differs from the germline gene, which may be a read error. The chain combines TRBV7-8 with TRBJ2-1; maybe TRBD2 (6 bases). There are 16 residues in the CDR3. Germline values: CDR1 SGHVS, CDR2 FQNEAQ. The CDR3, as DNA: TGTGCCAGCAGTTTAGAAGTGGGGGGTTCCTACAATGAGCAGTTCTTC. Translating gives CASSLEVGGSYNEQFF.

A single count supports this clone. The genes are TRBV5-1 and TRBJ2-7, with 9 bases that match TRBD1. The germline gives CDR1 SGHRS, CDR2 YFSETQ. Germline trimming cut 1 base from V and 4 bases from J; bases unmatched to any gene: 6. This CDR3 has 15 amino acids. CDR3 protein: CASSLPDRGSYEQYF. The DNA for the CDR3 is TGCGCCAGCAGCTTGCCGGACAGGGGTTCTTACGAGCAGTACTTC.

The chain employs TRBV6-5 and TRBJ1-5, with unresolved D. Deletions cut 6 bases from V and 0 bases from J, with 12 bases between. In germline, CDR1 is MNHEY, CDR2 SVGAGI. The CDR3 covers 15 residues. The CDR3 sequence is CASRTTRNSNQPQHF. CDR3 sequence (DNA): TGTGCCAGCAGAACGACACGGAATAGCAATCAGCCCCAGCATTTT.

In its sample, this clone was seen once. CDR3 loop: CAWSGGQGAFEKLFF. For the CDR3, the DNA is TGTGCCTGGAGTGGCGGACAGGGGGCTTTTGAAAAACTGTTTTTT. The chain employs TRBV30 and TRBJ1-4; 11 nucleotides match TRBD1. Germline V CDR1 and CDR2: GTSNPN, SVGIG (reference sequence). V shed 1 base, J shed 7 bases, and the junction held 5 bases outside the gene matches. This CDR3 contains 15 residues.

The chain links TRBV2 to TRBJ2-2; possible D gene TRBD2, 5 bases. This CDR3 has 15 amino acids. Trimming pared 6 bases from V and 1 base from J, leaving 12 bases between. Germline-derived CDR1 and CDR2 are SNHLY and FYNNEI. The CDR3 region has the DNA TGTGCCAGCAGGGGCCACGGGGTGAACACCGGGGAGCTGTTTTTT. This encodes CASRGHGVNTGELFF.

The chain employs TRBV4-3 and TRBJ1-2; D might be TRBD1 (5 bases). The germline CDR1 and CDR2 sequences are LGHNA and YSLEER. V lost 2 bases, J lost 8 bases, and 21 bases lay in between. This CDR3 comprises 16 residues. The CDR3 sequence is CASSQRWTWEGSGYTF. Here the CDR3 DNA reads TGCGCCAGCAGCCAAAGATGGACCTGGGAGGGGTCGGGCTACACCTTC.

The rearrangement links TRBV5-6 to TRBJ2-7, with TRBD2 identical over 14 bases. CDR3 length equals 14 residues. Trimming cost V 4 bases and J 5 bases; bases outside gene matches: 2. Germline V lookup: CDR1 SGHDT, CDR2 YYEEEE. The CDR3 DNA reads as TGTGCCAGCAGCGGACTAGCGGGGGGAGACGAGCAGTACTTC. Residues: CASSGLAGGDEQYF.

This clone was found a few times. The chain recombines TRBV6-1 with TRBJ1-1; unclear D gene. Per the germline V gene, CDR1 is MNHNS and CDR2 is SASEGT. V gave up 6 bases and J gave up 5 bases, with 13 bases separating them. The CDR3 extends over 13 amino acids. The CDR3 nucleotides are TGTGCCAGCAGGAACGGGGTTTTTACTGAAGCTTTCTTT. It yields the protein CASRNGVFTEAFF.

The chain employs TRBV2 and TRBJ2-7; D is uncertain. With 2 bases removed from V and 2 bases from J, the gap between germline ends came to 13 bases. There are 15 residues in the CDR3. CDR1 SNHLY and CDR2 FYNNEI come from the germline V gene. The DNA for the CDR3 is TGTGCCAGCAGTGAATTCAGTCTAGGTCCCTACGAGCAGTACTTC. Its protein product is CASSEFSLGPYEQYF.

V is TRBV4-2 and J is TRBJ1-5; unclear D gene. Trimming shortened V by 5 bases and J by 4 bases, and 18 bases separated the two germline ends. This CDR3 contains 16 residues. Germline V gene lookup returns CDR1 LGHNA and CDR2 YNFKEQ. This CDR3 is CASSFPPVSENQPQHF. The CDR3 bases are TGTGCCAGCAGCTTCCCTCCGGTTTCCGAAAATCAGCCCCAGCATTTT.

The rearrangement links TRBV5-1 to TRBJ1-6, with TRBD1 as a possible D gene (6 bases). The germline gives CDR1 SGHRS, CDR2 YFSETQ. V was clipped by 5 bases and J by 7 bases, with 19 bases between them. The CDR3 covers 16 residues. This CDR3 is CASRPTTGDLNSPLHF. The CDR3, as DNA: TGCGCCAGCAGACCCACGACAGGCGATCTCAATTCACCCCTCCACTTT.

The chain joins TRBV19 to TRBJ2-5, with 7 bases identical to TRBD1. This CDR3 is 13 amino acids long. The trim removed 7 bases at V and 4 bases at J, leaving 6 bases unmatched. CDR1 and CDR2 (germline): LNHDA, SQIVND (reference sequence). Here the CDR3 reads CASTMTGRETQYF. The DNA of the CDR3 is TGTGCCAGTACCATGACAGGGCGAGAGACCCAGTACTTC.

The chain has TRBV27 and TRBJ2-5; tentative D call: TRBD1 (5 bases). This CDR3 is built from 14 residues. V was trimmed by 1 base and J by 3 bases, leaving 9 bases between them. Germline lookup yields CDR1 MNHEY and CDR2 SMNVEV (reference sequence). The CDR3 DNA follows: TGTGCCAGCAGTTTATTTAGGGGTAAAGAGACCCAGTACTTC. This gives the protein CASSLFRGKETQYF.

This clone was found a few times. V usage is TRBV20-1 and J usage is TRBJ1-2; D may be TRBD1 (5 bases). The CDR3 runs to 11 residues. Trimming left V 6 bases short and J 7 bases short, with 12 bases between. Germline loops: CDR1 DFQATT, CDR2 SNEGSKA (reference sequence). As DNA, the CDR3 is TGCAGTGCCCAGGGCGACTCTGGCTACACCTTC. It specifies CSAQGDSGYTF.

J is TRBJ1-4 and V is TRBV19; D is unclear. CDR3 length equals 17 residues. V lost 3 bases, J lost 4 bases, and 18 bases lay in between. Germline V CDR1 and CDR2: LNHDA, SQIVND (reference sequence). CDR3 in DNA: TGTGCCAGTAGTATCCTGGGAGGTTTTAGGAATAATGAAAAACTGTTTTTT. This gives the protein CASSILGGFRNNEKLFF.